A selection of T cell receptor beta chains follows, all from one sample in a study of blood T cell repertoires in COVID-19. TCRdb's copy holds only in-frame clones and misses some; the assay was immunoSEQ multiplex PCR. The sample shows some 200,000 clones, approximately 87% of them seen only once. Material for sequencing was peripheral blood. The receptor set was obtained from a woman in her sixties with COVID-19, enrolled during active disease. CDR3s leave out the opening cysteine and the closing phenylalanine or tryptophan. Fields, in order: V gene, CDR3 length, CDR3 protein.

TRBV30,11,AWRDSGNTEAF
TRBV28,13,ASSLGTVPYEKLF
TRBV12-5,13,ASGLGTGRGTEAF
TRBV19,13,ASSMGTGGSYEQY
TRBV12-5,13,ASGLIQGALNEQF
TRBV24-1,14,ATSDPGQGSSYEQY
TRBV9,17,ASSVTTGTRTSLYNEQF
TRBV5-4,11,ASSLTGLDTQY
TRBV30,12,AWSPGQGTYEQY
TRBV6-5,13,ASSRDSWAAYEQY
TRBV11-2,13,ASSLAGTGGNEQF
TRBV9,13,ASSVVDSPNEKLF
TRBV10-3,14,AISEFSGTGMSGYT
TRBV19,12,ASRRDDSGNTIY
TRBV7-2,11,ASSLQINYEQY
TRBV11-2,11,ASSLGAITEAF
TRBV11-2,17,ASSLVSRRSLNTYNEQF
TRBV7-2,13,ASSSNRYSYNEQF
TRBV5-4,12,ASSLGTSIGEQY
TRBV5-1,17,ASSLGAGPLFTGANVLT
TRBV3-1/TRBV3-2,13,ASNSGTGTGNTIY
TRBV2,12,ASSADTYQETQY
TRBV6-6,15,ASSRHRGTGSNQPQH
TRBV7-2,10,ASSYRGVGAF
TRBV10-1,13,ASSESTSGRDEQF
TRBV7-6,13,ASSLGGLLGSEQY
TRBV20-1,9,SASRRGEQF
TRBV5-1,12,ASSPASGSNEQF
TRBV6-2/TRBV6-3,12,ASSYPGTGREAF
TRBV19,12,ASKWGGRHQPQH
TRBV6-5,13,ASSYGLPISYEQY
TRBV30,11,AWSAVNAGEAF
TRBV9,11,ASSESVLDEQF
TRBV7-2,13,ASSLGGRSNEKLF
TRBV6-2/TRBV6-3,16,ASSYDVRRGAGPGEQY
TRBV7-3,13,ASSLRRDNQETQY
TRBV10-3,12,AMGDSNTGNTIY
TRBV2,12,ASRGTGFLQPQH
TRBV7-9,15,ASSLKVGWERSYEQY
TRBV6-2/TRBV6-3,11,ASSYPGGHEQY
TRBV25-1,12,ASSDFGPGEKLF
TRBV5-1,12,ASSRDRGRTEAF
TRBV9,16,ASSVSLAGESYHNEQF
TRBV2,12,ASSEEGGNTEAF
TRBV15,9,ATTGQGRAF
TRBV6-2/TRBV6-3,12,ASSFAELGNTIY
TRBV27,11,ASSLAGGVEQY
TRBV11-2,11,ASSSSGIYEQY
TRBV5-1,14,ASSSGDFMPDSPLH
TRBV18,13,ASSPKTSGSYEQY
TRBV14,11,ASSQDEGYEQY
TRBV19,13,ASTRTGSSGNTIY